This T cell receptor beta chain emerged from a study of cytomegalovirus exposure and HLA in healthy donors. About the research overall: Among the 300 to 400 donors who were genotyped, roughly 76% fell in the genetic ancestry cluster that is associated with self-reported Caucasian donors.

CDR1 and CDR2 from the germline V gene are SGHNT and YYREEE (reference sequence). Trimming at V came to 2 bases and at J to 0 bases, leaving 3 bases not matched to a gene. The CDR3 runs 15 residues. The PCR employed 60 Vbeta primers together with 13 Jbeta primers. The protocol was immunoSEQ multiplex PCR, while the TCRdb copy is restricted to in-frame clones and leaves out a portion. The profile shows around 140,000 clones, approximately 82% of them singletons. The material sequenced was PBMCs. The J gene is TRBJ2-5, the V gene TRBV5-4, with TRBD2 matching 8 bases. The clonotype comes from a man in his thirties or forties in good health and CMV-seropositive. The chain's CDR3 is CASSFGGRYQETQYF. The CDR3 DNA follows: TGTGCCAGCAGCTTCGGCGGGAGGTACCAAGAGACCCAGTACTTC.